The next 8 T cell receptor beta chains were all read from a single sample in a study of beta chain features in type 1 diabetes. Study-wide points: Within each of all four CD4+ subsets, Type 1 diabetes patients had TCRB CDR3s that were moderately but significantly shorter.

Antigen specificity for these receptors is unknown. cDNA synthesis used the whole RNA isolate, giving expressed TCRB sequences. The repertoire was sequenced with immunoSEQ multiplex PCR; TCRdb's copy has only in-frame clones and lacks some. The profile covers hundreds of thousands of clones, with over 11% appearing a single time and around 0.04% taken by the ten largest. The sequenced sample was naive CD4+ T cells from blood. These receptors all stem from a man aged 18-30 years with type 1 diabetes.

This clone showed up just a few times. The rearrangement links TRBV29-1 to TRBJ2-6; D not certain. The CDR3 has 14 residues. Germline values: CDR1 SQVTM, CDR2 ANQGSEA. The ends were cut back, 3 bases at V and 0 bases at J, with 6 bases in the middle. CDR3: CSVDMDSGANVLTF. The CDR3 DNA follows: TGCAGCGTTGATATGGACTCTGGGGCCAACGTCCTGACTTTC.

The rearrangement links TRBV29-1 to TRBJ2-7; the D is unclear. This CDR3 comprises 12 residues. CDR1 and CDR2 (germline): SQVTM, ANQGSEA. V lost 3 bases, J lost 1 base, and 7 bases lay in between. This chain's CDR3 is CSVEENSYEQYF. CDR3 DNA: TGCAGCGTTGAGGAGAATTCCTACGAGCAGTACTTC.

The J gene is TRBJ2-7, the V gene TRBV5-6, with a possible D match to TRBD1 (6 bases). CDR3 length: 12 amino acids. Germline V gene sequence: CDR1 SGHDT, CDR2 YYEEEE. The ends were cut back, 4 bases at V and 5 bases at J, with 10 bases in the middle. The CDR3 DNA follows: TGTGCCAGCAGCACAGGGACCGACGAGCAGTACTTC. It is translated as CASSTGTDEQYF.

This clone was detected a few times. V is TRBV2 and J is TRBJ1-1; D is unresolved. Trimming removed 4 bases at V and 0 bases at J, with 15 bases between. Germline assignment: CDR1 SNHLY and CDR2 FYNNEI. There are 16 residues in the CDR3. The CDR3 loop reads CASSALGGQMNTEAFF. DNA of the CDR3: TGTGCCAGCAGTGCGCTGGGAGGTCAAATGAACACTGAAGCTTTCTTT.

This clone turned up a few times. CDR3 protein: CASSLPAASAFF. DNA for the CDR3: TGTGCCAGCAGCTTACCGGCCGCTTCCGCTTTCTTT. This rearrangement joins TRBV7-9 to TRBJ1-1; D gene ambiguous. CDR3 length equals 12 residues. CDR1 SEHNR and CDR2 FQNEAQ come from the germline V gene (reference sequence). V was cut by 2 bases and J by 11 bases, with 12 bases left in between.

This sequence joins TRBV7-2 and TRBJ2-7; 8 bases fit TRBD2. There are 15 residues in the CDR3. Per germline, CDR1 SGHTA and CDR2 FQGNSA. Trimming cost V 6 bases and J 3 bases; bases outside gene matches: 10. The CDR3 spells CASSPFAGGGYEQYF. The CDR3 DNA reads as TGTGCCAGCAGTCCCTTCGCGGGAGGAGGCTACGAGCAGTACTTC. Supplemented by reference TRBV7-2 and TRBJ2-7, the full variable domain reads GAGVSQSPSNKVTEKGKDVELRCDPISGHTALYWYRQSLGQGLEFLIYFQGNSAPDKSGLPSDRFSAERTGGSVSTLTIQRTQQEDSAVYLCASSPFAGGGYEQYFGPGTRLTVT.

This CDR3 is CSVLGRGVAKNIQYF. DNA of the CDR3: TGCAGCGTCCTGGGGCGGGGTGTAGCCAAAAACATTCAGTACTTC. The chain joins TRBV29-1 to TRBJ2-4; a weak D match, TRBD2 (6 bases). Trimming removed 6 bases at V and 0 bases at J, with 15 bases between. The CDR3 sequence is 15 residues long. The germline V gene has CDR1 SQVTM and CDR2 ANQGSEA.

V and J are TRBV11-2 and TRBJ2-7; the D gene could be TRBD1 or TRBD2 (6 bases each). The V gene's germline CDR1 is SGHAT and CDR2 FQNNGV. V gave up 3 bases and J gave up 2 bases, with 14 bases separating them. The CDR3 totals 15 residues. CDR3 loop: CASSFLGGTPYEQYF. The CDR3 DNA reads TGTGCCAGCAGCTTCCTAGGGGGGACTCCCTACGAGCAGTACTTC.